The sequence of this T cell receptor beta chain was determined in a study of cytomegalovirus exposure and HLA in healthy donors. Findings of the study overall: The study listed approximately 160 cytomegalovirus-associated TCR beta chains.

With 60 Vbeta and 13 Jbeta primers, the PCR was carried out. Sequencing used immunoSEQ multiplex PCR; TCRdb keeps in-frame clones, though not all of them. The profile covers about 160,000 clones, with around 77% appearing a single time and approximately 1.4% taken by the ten largest. The table lists this clone with a count of one. The antigen is not known. This CDR3 has 13 amino acids. V dropped 5 bases and J dropped 5 bases, with 12 bases sitting between them. CDR1 is MNHEY, CDR2 SVGAGI, per germline. Sequenced input: PBMCs. The chain couples TRBV6-5 to TRBJ2-5; the D gene is possibly TRBD2 (5 bases). The TCR was taken from a man in his 60s in good health and CMV-seronegative. In DNA form, the CDR3 reads TGTGCCAGCAGTACTAGTTATTCGGAGACCCAGTACTTC. Protein product: CASSTSYSETQYF.